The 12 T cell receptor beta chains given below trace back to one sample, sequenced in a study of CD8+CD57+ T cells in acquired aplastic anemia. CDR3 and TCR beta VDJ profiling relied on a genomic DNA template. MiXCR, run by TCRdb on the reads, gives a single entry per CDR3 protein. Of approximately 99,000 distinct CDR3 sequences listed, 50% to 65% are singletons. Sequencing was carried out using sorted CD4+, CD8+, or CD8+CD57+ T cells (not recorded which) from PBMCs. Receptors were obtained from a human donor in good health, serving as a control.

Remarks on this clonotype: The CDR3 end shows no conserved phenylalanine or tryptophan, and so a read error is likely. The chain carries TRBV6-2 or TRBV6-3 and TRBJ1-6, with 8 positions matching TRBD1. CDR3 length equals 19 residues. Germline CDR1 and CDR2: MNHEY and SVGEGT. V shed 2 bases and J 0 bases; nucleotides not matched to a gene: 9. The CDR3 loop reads CASSYPADRASSYNSPLHL. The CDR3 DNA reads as TGTGCCAGCAGTTACCCAGCGGACAGGGCCAGCTCCTATAATTCACCCCTCCACCTT.

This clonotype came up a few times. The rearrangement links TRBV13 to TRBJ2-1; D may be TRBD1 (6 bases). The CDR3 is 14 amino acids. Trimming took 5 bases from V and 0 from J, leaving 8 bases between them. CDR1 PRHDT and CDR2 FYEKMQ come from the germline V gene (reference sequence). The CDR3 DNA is TGTGCCAGCAGCGGGGGCTTCTCCTACAATGAGCAGTTCTTC. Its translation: CASSGGFSYNEQFF.

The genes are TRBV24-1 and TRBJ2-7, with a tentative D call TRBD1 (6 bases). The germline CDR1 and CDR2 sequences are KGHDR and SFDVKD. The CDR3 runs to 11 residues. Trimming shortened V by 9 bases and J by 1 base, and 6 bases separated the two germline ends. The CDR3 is CATGQSYEQYV. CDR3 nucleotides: TGTGCCACCGGACAGTCCTACGAGCAGTACGTC.

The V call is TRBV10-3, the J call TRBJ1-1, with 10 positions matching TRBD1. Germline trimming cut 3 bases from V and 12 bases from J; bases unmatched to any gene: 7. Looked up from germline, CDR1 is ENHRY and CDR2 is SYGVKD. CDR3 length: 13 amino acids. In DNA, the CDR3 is TGTGCCATCAGTGACAGACAGGGGGCTTCGTCTTTCTTT. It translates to CAISDRQGASSFF.

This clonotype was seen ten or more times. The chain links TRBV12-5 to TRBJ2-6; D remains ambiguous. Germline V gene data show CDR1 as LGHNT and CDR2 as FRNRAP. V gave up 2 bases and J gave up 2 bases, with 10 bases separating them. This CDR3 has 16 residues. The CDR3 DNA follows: TGTGCTAGTGGTTTGAGCCCCAGGACTGGGGCCAACGTCCTGACTTTC. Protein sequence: CASGLSPRTGANVLTF.

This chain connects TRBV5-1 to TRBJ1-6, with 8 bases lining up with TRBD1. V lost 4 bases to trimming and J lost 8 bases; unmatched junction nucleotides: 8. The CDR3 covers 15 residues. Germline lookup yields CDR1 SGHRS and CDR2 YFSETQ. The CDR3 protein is CASSKDRAVDSPLHF. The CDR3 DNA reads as TGCGCCAGCAGCAAGGACAGGGCGGTGGATTCACCCCTCCACTTT.

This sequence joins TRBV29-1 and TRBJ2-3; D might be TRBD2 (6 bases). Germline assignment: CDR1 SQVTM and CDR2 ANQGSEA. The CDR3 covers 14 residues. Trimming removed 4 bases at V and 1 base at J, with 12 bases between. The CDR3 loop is CSVVGGPGTDTQYF. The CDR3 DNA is TGCAGCGTTGTCGGAGGGCCAGGCACAGATACGCAGTATTTT.

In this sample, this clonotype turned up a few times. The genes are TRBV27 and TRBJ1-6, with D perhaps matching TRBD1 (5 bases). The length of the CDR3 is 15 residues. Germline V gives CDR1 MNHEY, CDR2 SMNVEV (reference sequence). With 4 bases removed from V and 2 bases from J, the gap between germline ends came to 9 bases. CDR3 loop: CASSSEGTYNSPLHF. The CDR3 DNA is TGTGCCAGCAGTTCGGAGGGGACCTATAATTCACCCCTCCACTTT.

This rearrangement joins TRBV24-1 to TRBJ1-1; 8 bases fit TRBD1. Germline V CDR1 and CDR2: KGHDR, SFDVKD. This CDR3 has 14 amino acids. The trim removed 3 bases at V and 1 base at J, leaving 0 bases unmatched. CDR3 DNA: TGTGCCACCAGTGATGGGACAGGGAACACTGAAGCTTTCTTT. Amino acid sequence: CATSDGTGNTEAFF.

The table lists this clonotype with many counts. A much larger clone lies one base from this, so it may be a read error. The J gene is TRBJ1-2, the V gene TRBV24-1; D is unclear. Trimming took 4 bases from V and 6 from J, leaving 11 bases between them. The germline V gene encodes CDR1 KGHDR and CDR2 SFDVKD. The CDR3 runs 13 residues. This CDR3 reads CATSEDDGDGYTF. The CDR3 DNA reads TGTGCCACCAGTGAAGACGACGGTGATGGCTACACCTTC.

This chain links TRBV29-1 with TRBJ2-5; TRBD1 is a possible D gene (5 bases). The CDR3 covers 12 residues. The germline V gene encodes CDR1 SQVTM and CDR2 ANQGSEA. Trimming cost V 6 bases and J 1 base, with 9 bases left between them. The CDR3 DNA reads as TGCAGCGTCCGGACATTCCAAGAGACCCAGTACTTC. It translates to CSVRTFQETQYF.

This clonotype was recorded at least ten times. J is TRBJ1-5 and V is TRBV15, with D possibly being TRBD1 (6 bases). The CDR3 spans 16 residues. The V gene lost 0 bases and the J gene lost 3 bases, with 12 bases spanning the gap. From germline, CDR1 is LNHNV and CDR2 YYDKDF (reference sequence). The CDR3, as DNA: TGTGCCACCAGCAGAGACCGGCAGGGGTCCAATCAGCCCCAGCATTTT. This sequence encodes CATSRDRQGSNQPQHF.